This passage covers 28 T cell receptor beta chains from one sample sequenced in a study of blood T cell repertoires in COVID-19. Only in-frame clones appear in the TCRdb table, and some are missing; sequencing was by immunoSEQ multiplex PCR. The sample shows a few hundred thousand clones, about 88% of them seen only once. Sequencing was done on a sample of PBMCs or T cells enriched from blood (not recorded which). The receptors were sampled from a young man with acute COVID-19.

This sequence joins TRBV24-1 and TRBJ1-6; TRBD1 might be the D (6 bases). Trimming took 2 bases from V and 9 from J, leaving 13 bases between them. CDR3 length: 15 amino acids. Looked up from germline, CDR1 is KGHDR and CDR2 is SFDVKD. CDR3 region: CATSDSQGFGSPLHF. As DNA, the CDR3 is TGTGCCACCAGTGATTCACAGGGCTTCGGTTCACCCCTCCACTTT.

J is TRBJ2-1 and V is TRBV30; 8 bases fit TRBD2. The germline V gene has CDR1 GTSNPN and CDR2 SVGIG (reference sequence). This CDR3 contains 15 residues. The junction had 9 bases not matched to a gene; V was cut back by 4 bases and J by 4 bases. CDR3 DNA: TGTGCCTGGACGGCGACGGGAGGGCTTTACAATGAGCAGTTCTTC. The encoded protein is CAWTATGGLYNEQFF.

V is TRBV5-1 and J is TRBJ2-2; D remains unclear. Between the trimmed V and J ends, which lost 2 bases and 3 bases, there was a span of 5 bases. The CDR3 is 13 residues long. Germline V gene lookup returns CDR1 SGHRS and CDR2 YFSETQ. The CDR3 reads CASSFQDTGELFF. CDR3 in DNA: TGCGCCAGCAGCTTCCAGGACACCGGGGAGCTGTTTTTT.

This chain links TRBV27 with TRBJ1-5; tentative D call: TRBD1 (5 bases). V dropped 3 bases and J dropped 0 bases, with 12 bases sitting between them. Germline CDR1 reads MNHEY; CDR2 reads SMNVEV (reference sequence). The CDR3 length is 16 residues. CDR3 coding DNA: TGTGCCAGCAGTTTTGACGCAGGGAATAGCAATCAGCCCCAGCATTTT. Translating gives CASSFDAGNSNQPQHF.

The rearrangement links TRBV4-3 to TRBJ1-2; 9 nucleotides agree with TRBD1. CDR1 is LGHNA and CDR2 is YSLEER in the germline V gene. Unmatched junction bases numbered 5, after V lost 2 bases and J lost 4 bases. This CDR3 spans 15 amino acids. The CDR3 DNA sequence: TGCGCCAGCAGCCAACAGACAGGGGGTGGCTATGGCTACACCTTC. Protein: CASSQQTGGGYGYTF.

This chain joins TRBV15 and TRBJ2-7; no firm D call. V lost 1 base and J lost 5, with 12 bases in between. This CDR3 comprises 14 residues. Germline V lookup: CDR1 LNHNV, CDR2 YYDKDF (reference sequence). This CDR3 is CATSRGGPSDEQYV. Written as DNA, the CDR3 is TGTGCCACCAGCAGAGGAGGTCCCAGCGACGAGCAGTACGTC.

J is TRBJ2-1 and V is TRBV28; 11 nucleotides agree with TRBD1. Per germline, CDR1 MDHEN and CDR2 SYDVKM. The V gene end was trimmed by 3 bases and the J gene end by 4 bases; junction bases not matched to a gene: 5. The CDR3 is 16 residues long. CDR3 bases: TGTGCCAGCAGTTTTCAGGACAGGGGGCGATACAATGAGCAGTTCTTC. This translates into CASSFQDRGRYNEQFF.

The rearrangement uses TRBV6-6 and TRBJ1-6, with a tentative D call TRBD1 (6 bases). CDR3 length: 13 residues. Trimming cost V 7 bases and J 9 bases, with 13 bases left between them. Germline V gene data show CDR1 as MNHNY and CDR2 as SVGAGI (reference sequence). CDR3 amino acids: CASMGGAASPLHF. The CDR3 DNA reads as TGTGCCAGCATGGGGGGGGCCGCTTCACCCCTCCACTTT.

The rearrangement joins TRBV14 to TRBJ1-3, with a tentative D call TRBD1 (6 bases). Germline-derived CDR1 and CDR2 are SGHDN and FVKESK. Trimming pared 4 bases from V and 1 base from J, leaving 8 bases between. This CDR3 spans 14 amino acids. The CDR3 nucleotides read TGTGCCAGCAGCCCCGGGACATCTGGAAACACCATATATTTT. It codes for CASSPGTSGNTIYF.

The chain recombines TRBV12-3 or TRBV12-4 with TRBJ1-1; D call uncertain. Trimming pared 6 bases from V and 1 base from J, leaving 9 bases between. This CDR3 contains 13 residues. CDR3 amino acids: CASSAVRNTEAFF. For the CDR3, the DNA is TGTGCCAGCAGCGCTGTTAGGAACACTGAAGCTTTCTTT.

This clone occurred a few times. The rearrangement uses TRBV28 and TRBJ2-7, with a weak D call TRBD1 (8 bases). Germline loops: CDR1 MDHEN, CDR2 SYDVKM. CDR3 length: 14 amino acids. Trimming pared 8 bases from V and 3 bases from J, leaving 17 bases between. The CDR3 DNA reads TGTGCCAGCTTTCCCAACAGGGGGGGCTACGAGCAGTACGTC. Protein sequence: CASFPNRGGYEQYV.

The gene calls are TRBV27 and TRBJ1-6; no firm D call. Germline lookup yields CDR1 MNHEY and CDR2 SMNVEV (reference sequence). The V end was cut by 6 bases, the J end by 6 bases, with 9 bases between. CDR3 size: 13 residues. The CDR3: CASRGEGNSPLHF. CDR3 DNA: TGTGCCAGCAGGGGAGAAGGTAATTCACCCCTCCACTTT.

The chain carries TRBV5-4 and TRBJ1-6; TRBD1 is a possible D gene (5 bases). The V end lost 0 bases, the J end lost 10 bases, and 14 bases lay between the germline ends. Germline loops: CDR1 SGHNT, CDR2 YYREEE (reference sequence). The CDR3 extends over 15 amino acids. The DNA for the CDR3 is TGTGCCAGCAGCTTGGAAAGGGGTAAGGACTCACCCCTCCACTTT. Translation: CASSLERGKDSPLHF.

The chain recombines TRBV12-3 or TRBV12-4 with TRBJ2-5, with D possibly matching TRBD1 (6 bases). V lost 6 bases, J lost 5 bases, and 10 bases lay in between. This CDR3 has 12 residues. DNA for the CDR3: TGTGCCAGCAGCGCGAGGGGGGAGACCCAGTACTTC. Translating gives CASSARGETQYF.

The chain is built from TRBV24-1 and TRBJ1-5; a weak D match, TRBD1 (5 bases). The CDR3 is 13 residues long. Per germline, CDR1 KGHDR and CDR2 SFDVKD. With 7 bases removed from V and 5 bases from J, the gap between germline ends came to 11 bases. CDR3 DNA sequence: TGTGCCACCAGAGGGACGGGAGATCAGCCCCAGCATTTT. Translating it yields CATRGTGDQPQHF.

This chain joins TRBV5-5 and TRBJ1-5; the match to TRBD1 covers 7 bases. V lost 7 bases, J lost 7 bases, and 8 bases stayed unmatched. This CDR3 comprises 13 residues. Germline V gene sequence: CDR1 SGHKS, CDR2 YYEKEE (reference sequence). The CDR3 spells CASGRQGEQPQHF. CDR3 in DNA: TGTGCCAGCGGACGACAGGGAGAACAGCCCCAGCATTTT.

This clone was counted a few times. The V call is TRBV7-2, the J call TRBJ2-1; 7 bases map to TRBD1. V lost 3 bases, J lost 1 base, and 6 bases stayed unmatched. The CDR3 has 16 residues. Per the germline V gene, CDR1 is SGHTA and CDR2 is FQGNSA. The CDR3 DNA follows: TGTGCCAGCAGCTTTGGGGCGACAGGGTCCTACAATGAGCAGTTCTTC. Its translation is CASSFGATGSYNEQFF.

This clone showed up just a few times. The chain uses TRBV29-1 and TRBJ1-1; 7 positions agree with TRBD1. The CDR3 loop spans 15 amino acids. From germline, CDR1 is SQVTM and CDR2 ANQGSEA. V lost 3 bases and J lost 0; bases outside the gene matches: 7. The CDR3 DNA reads TGCAGCGTTGAGAGGAGACAGGGAATGAACACTGAAGCTTTCTTT. Its translation is CSVERRQGMNTEAFF.

This chain connects TRBV5-8 to TRBJ1-2; 7 positions match TRBD1. CDR1 is SGHTS, CDR2 YDEGEE, per germline. There are 15 residues in the CDR3. Trimming took 4 bases from V and 6 from J; bases not matched to a gene: 12. The chain's CDR3 is CASSVSGGQRDGYTF. CDR3 sequence (DNA): TGTGCCAGCAGCGTATCAGGGGGACAGCGGGATGGCTACACCTTC.

This chain links TRBV6-1 with TRBJ1-5, with 9 bases that match TRBD1. The germline gives CDR1 MNHNS, CDR2 SASEGT. Trimming took 0 bases from V and 6 from J; bases not matched to a gene: 3. The CDR3 is made up of 15 amino acids. Here the CDR3 DNA reads TGTGCCAGCAGTGAAGCGACAGGGGGAGGTCAGCCCCAGCATTTT. Protein: CASSEATGGGQPQHF.

The J gene is TRBJ1-2, the V gene TRBV4-2; weak D call: TRBD1 (6 bases). CDR1 and CDR2 from the germline V gene are LGHNA and YNFKEQ. There are 16 residues in the CDR3. V lost 0 bases and J 5 bases, leaving 16 bases between the germline ends. The CDR3 nucleotides are TGTGCCAGCAGCCAAGATATAACAGGGAATAGGTATGGCTACACCTTC. Its translation is CASSQDITGNRYGYTF.

The genes are TRBV7-9 and TRBJ1-1; a weak D match, TRBD1 (5 bases). From germline, CDR1 is SEHNR and CDR2 FQNEAQ (reference sequence). The germline V and J ends were trimmed by 0 bases and 7 bases, with 12 bases remaining between them. The CDR3 loop spans 14 amino acids. CDR3 DNA: TGTGCCAGCAGCTTAGCGTCAACGGGGGGTGAAGCTTTCTTT. It specifies CASSLASTGGEAFF. The full variable domain, in which reference TRBV7-9 and TRBJ1-1 provide the parts outside the CDR3, is DTGVSQNPRHKITKRGQNVTFRCDPISEHNRLYWYRQTLGQGPEFLTYFQNEAQLEKSRLLSDRFSAERPKGSFSTLEIQRTEQGDSAMYLCASSLASTGGEAFFGQGTRLTVV.

The rearrangement links TRBV3-1 (or the pseudogene TRBV3-2) to TRBJ1-2, with D possibly TRBD1 on 6 matching bases. Deletions cut 2 bases from V and 3 bases from J, with 10 bases between. Germline-derived CDR1 and CDR2 are LGHDT and YNNKEL (reference sequence). The CDR3 covers 14 residues. CDR3 DNA sequence: TGTGCCAGCAGCCAATCAGGGGCCTACTATGGCTACACCTTC. Its translation: CASSQSGAYYGYTF.

V is TRBV7-2 and J is TRBJ1-2; possibly TRBD1 for D (6 bases). The length of the CDR3 is 18 residues. Germline assignment: CDR1 SGHTA and CDR2 FQGNSA. V was shortened by 6 bases and J by 2 bases, with 25 bases between the two germline ends. DNA for the CDR3: TGTGCCAGCAGTCAGAGGGGGGGCAGGGTGGACGGGAACTATGGCTACACCTTC. Translated: CASSQRGGRVDGNYGYTF.

The chain uses TRBV5-8 and TRBJ1-4, with D hard to call. The CDR3 totals 18 residues. The germline V gene has CDR1 SGHTS and CDR2 YDEGEE. V lost 4 bases to trimming and J lost 6 bases, with 25 bases between them. CDR3 protein: CASSPRKKSVLGDEKLFF. The CDR3 DNA sequence: TGTGCCAGCAGCCCGAGGAAAAAGTCGGTGCTCGGAGATGAAAAACTGTTTTTT.

The genes are TRBV11-3 and TRBJ2-5; D possibly corresponds to TRBD1 (5 bases). This CDR3 is 14 amino acids long. Germline V gene data show CDR1 as SGHNT and CDR2 as YENEEA. V was shortened by 3 bases and J by 5 bases, with 13 bases between the two germline ends. The CDR3 loop is CASSLGPPGETQYF. The CDR3 DNA reads TGTGCCAGCAGCTTGGGGCCTCCAGGTGAGACCCAGTACTTC. The variable domain in full, completed from reference TRBV11-3 and TRBJ2-5, reads EAGVVQSPRYKIIEKKQPVAFWCNPISGHNTLYWYLQNLGQGPELLIRYENEEAVDDSQLPKDRFSAERLKGVDSTLKIQPAELGDSAVYLCASSLGPPGETQYFGPGTRLLVL.

The chain's CDR3 is CASSLEGQTQYF. In DNA form, the CDR3 reads TGTGCCAGCAGCTTAGAGGGGCAGACCCAGTACTTC. The rearrangement uses TRBV7-9 and TRBJ2-5, with D perhaps TRBD1 (5 bases). Germline CDR1 is SEHNR and CDR2 is FQNEAQ (reference sequence). The CDR3 runs 12 residues. V was pared by 1 base and J by 6 bases, with 6 bases between.

Many counts were recorded for this clone. The rearrangement links TRBV4-1 to TRBJ2-1; 10 positions agree with TRBD1. The CDR3 covers 15 residues. In germline, CDR1 is MGHRA, CDR2 YSYEKL. After removal of 1 base from V and 8 bases from J, the junction contained 5 bases not matched to a gene. The CDR3 is CASSQGQGALDEQFF. Written as DNA, the CDR3 is TGCGCCAGCAGCCAAGGACAGGGGGCTTTGGATGAGCAGTTCTTC.